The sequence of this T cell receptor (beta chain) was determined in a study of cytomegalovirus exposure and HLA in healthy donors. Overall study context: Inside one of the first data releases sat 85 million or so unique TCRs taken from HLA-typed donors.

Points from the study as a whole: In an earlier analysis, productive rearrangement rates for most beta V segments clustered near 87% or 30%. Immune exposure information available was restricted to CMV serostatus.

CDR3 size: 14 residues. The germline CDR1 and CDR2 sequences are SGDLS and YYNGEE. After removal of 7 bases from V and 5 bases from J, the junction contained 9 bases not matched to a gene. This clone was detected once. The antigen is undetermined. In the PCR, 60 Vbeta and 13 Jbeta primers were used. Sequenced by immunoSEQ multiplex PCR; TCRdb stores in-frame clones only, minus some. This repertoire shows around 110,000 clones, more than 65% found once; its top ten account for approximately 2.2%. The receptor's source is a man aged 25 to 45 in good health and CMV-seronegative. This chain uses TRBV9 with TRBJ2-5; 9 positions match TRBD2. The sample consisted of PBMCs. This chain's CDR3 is CASGSGGSGETQYF. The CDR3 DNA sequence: TGTGCCAGCGGAAGCGGGGGGTCAGGGGAGACCCAGTACTTC.